Below are 23 T cell receptor beta chains sequenced from a single sample in a study of tumor-infiltrating lymphocytes in primary liver carcinoma. A primer in the constant region served to generate TCR beta cDNA from 450 to 600 ng of total RNA. Sequencing libraries for TCR beta derived from three nested multiplex PCR rounds that used slightly modified ARM-PCR. Two initial PCR rounds of approximately 10 cycles each paired TRBV1-TRBV30 forward primers with a C-beta reverse primer. TCRdb reprocessed the multiplex PCR reads with MiXCR, giving one entry per CDR3 protein. Of hundreds of thousands of distinct CDR3 sequences in the sample, approximately 60% were seen once. RNA isolated from unsorted whole blood supplied the blood RNA, with germline DNA also extracted. Sequences were obtained from peripheral blood. These TCRs come from a man aged 40-49 years with primary liver carcinoma and hepatitis B virus infection.

A remark on this clonotype: At one end the junction does not follow the germline gene, possibly because of a read error. The chain is built from TRBV11-2 and TRBJ2-3; weak D call: TRBD2 (6 bases). Germline V gives CDR1 SGHAT, CDR2 FQNNGV. This CDR3 contains 14 residues. Here the CDR3 DNA reads TGTGCCGGCAGTCGGGGGTCTGTCACAGATACGCTATATTTT. Translating it yields CAGSRGSVTDTLYF.

Of note for this clonotype: This may be a read error: a much more frequent sequence differs by one nucleotide. This chain joins TRBV11-1 and TRBJ1-2, with 7 bases fitting TRBD1. Per the germline V gene, CDR1 is SGHAT and CDR2 is FQDESV (reference sequence). This CDR3 comprises 13 residues. In nucleotides, the CDR3 is TGTACCAGCAGCTTAAACAGGGGCTATGGCTACACCTTC. This translates into CTSSLNRGYGYTF.

V is TRBV5-5 and J is TRBJ2-7, with D maybe TRBD2 (7 bases). V was shortened by 0 bases and J by 0 bases, with 13 bases between the two germline ends. CDR1 SGHKS and CDR2 YYEKEE come from the germline V gene (reference sequence). The CDR3 totals 16 residues. CDR3 DNA sequence: TGTGCCAGCAGCTTGGCCGGGGGGCTCACCTCCTACGAGCAGTACTTC. This sequence encodes CASSLAGGLTSYEQYF.

The sample holds many counts of this clonotype. This clone may be a read error of a much larger clone one base away. This chain connects TRBV11-1 to TRBJ2-1, with D possibly being TRBD2 (6 bases). The V and J ends lost 5 bases and 9 bases respectively, with 17 bases between them. CDR1 and CDR2 (germline): SGHAT, FQDESV (reference sequence). The CDR3 runs to 14 residues. The CDR3 coding sequence is TGTGCCAGCAGCGGGAAGTGGGGGGTTGGTGAGCAGTTCTTC. As protein: CASSGKWGVGEQFF. The entire variable domain, with the rest obtained from reference TRBV11-1 and TRBJ2-1, is as follows: EAEVAQSPRYKITEKSQAVAFWCDPISGHATLYWYRQILGQGPELLVQFQDESVVDDSQLPKDRFSAERLKGVDSTLKIQPAELGDSAMYLCASSGKWGVGEQFFGPGTRLTVL.

With regard to this clonotype: Here the CDR3 omits its conserved ending phenylalanine or tryptophan, so a read error is the likely source. This chain uses TRBV6-1 with TRBJ1-1, with D perhaps TRBD1 (5 bases). From germline, CDR1 is MNHNS and CDR2 SASEGT. Trimming took 7 bases from V and 2 from J, leaving 17 bases between them. The CDR3 totals 15 residues. In DNA form, the CDR3 reads TGTGCCAGCATATCACCGGGACGGCAAAACACTGAAGCTTTCTCT. Translated: CASISPGRQNTEAFS.

This clonotype has a handful of counts. The chain couples TRBV29-1 to TRBJ2-3; D gene unclear. The ends were cut back, 5 bases at V and 5 bases at J, with 8 bases in the middle. Germline lookup yields CDR1 SQVTM and CDR2 ANQGSEA. The CDR3 has 11 residues. DNA for the CDR3: TGCAGCGTTTGGGCCCGAGATACGCAGTATTTT. Encoded protein: CSVWARDTQYF.

The gene calls are TRBV28 and TRBJ2-4, with D possibly being TRBD1 (6 bases). This CDR3 has 15 residues. V was clipped by 5 bases and J by 5 bases, with 16 bases between them. The germline gives CDR1 MDHEN, CDR2 SYDVKM. This CDR3 reads CASSLPGTWQNIQYF. CDR3 bases: TGTGCCAGCAGTCTTCCCGGGACATGGCAAAACATTCAGTACTTC.

The rearrangement uses TRBV28 and TRBJ1-3; no clear D gene. V shed 8 bases and J shed 6 bases, with 14 bases lying between them. This CDR3 is built from 13 residues. Germline V lookup: CDR1 MDHEN, CDR2 SYDVKM. This chain's CDR3 is CASAVPEENTIYF. The CDR3 nucleotides read TGTGCCAGCGCTGTCCCGGAGGAAAACACCATATATTTT.

The chain has TRBV28 and TRBJ1-3; D unresolved. CDR3 length: 13 residues. Germline values: CDR1 MDHEN, CDR2 SYDVKM. V lost 10 bases and J 1 base, leaving 11 bases between the germline ends. The CDR3 sequence is CATLRASGNTIYF. The CDR3 DNA follows: TGTGCCACCCTCCGTGCGTCTGGAAACACCATATATTTT.

Regarding this clonotype: This may stem from a read error, because a much larger clone lies one nucleotide away. This chain links TRBV12-3 or TRBV12-4 with TRBJ2-3; TRBD2 agrees at 8 bases. With V trimmed by 8 bases and J by 0 bases, 7 bases remained unmatched. The length of the CDR3 is 15 residues. This chain's CDR3 is CASSLTGGSTDTQYF. CDR3 in DNA: TGTGCCAGCTCTCTAACGGGAGGGAGCACAGATACGCAGTATTTT.

Notes on this clonotype: This likely comes from a read error, as the CDR3 has no conserved phenylalanine or tryptophan at its end. The chain couples TRBV11-3 to TRBJ2-2; D unresolved. With 5 bases removed from V and 7 bases from J, the gap between germline ends came to 14 bases. CDR1 is SGHNT and CDR2 is YENEEA in the germline V gene. This CDR3 is built from 14 residues. The CDR3 loop reads CASSRDIMVGELFL. CDR3 bases: TGTGCCAGCAGCCGCGACATAATGGTCGGGGAGCTGTTTCTT.

As to this clonotype: The junction differs from germline at one of its ends, possibly a read error. V gene TRBV12-3 or TRBV12-4 combines with J gene TRBJ1-5; the D gene is possibly TRBD1 (5 bases). This CDR3 has 13 amino acids. The DNA of the CDR3 is TGTGCCAGCAGTATGGACAAGGCCCAGCCCCAGCATTTC. Its translation is CASSMDKAQPQHF.

The table lists this clonotype with many counts. This sequence joins TRBV4-3 and TRBJ1-1; a weak D match, TRBD1 (6 bases). Trimming removed 3 bases from V and 5 bases from J, with 10 bases in between. The CDR3 runs to 13 residues. From germline, CDR1 is LGHNA and CDR2 YSLEER. The CDR3 loop reads CASSHTGRTEAFF. As DNA, the CDR3 is TGCGCCAGCAGCCACACAGGGAGGACTGAAGCTTTCTTT.

For this clonotype: The junction does not match germline at one end; this may be a read error. V gene TRBV11-1 combines with J gene TRBJ2-3; D uncertain. Germline values: CDR1 SGHAT, CDR2 FQDESV (reference sequence). The CDR3 extends over 15 amino acids. CDR3 in amino acids: CARSLPSESTDTQYF. The CDR3, as DNA: TGTGCCCGCAGTTTGCCTAGTGAGAGCACAGATACGCAGTATTTT. Full variable domain (missing parts from reference TRBV11-1 and TRBJ2-3): EAEVAQSPRYKITEKSQAVAFWCDPISGHATLYWYRQILGQGPELLVQFQDESVVDDSQLPKDRFSAERLKGVDSTLKIQPAELGDSAMYLCARSLPSESTDTQYFGPGTRLTVL.

In the case of this clonotype: One junction end disagrees with the germline gene, perhaps due to a read error. The CDR3 nucleotides are TGTGCCAGTAGACGGAGCGCGAACCCCGTGTACCAAGGGACCCAGTACTTC. It specifies CASRRSANPVYQGTQYF. This chain connects TRBV19 to TRBJ2-5; unclear D gene. Germline CDR1 and CDR2: LNHDA and SQIVND (reference sequence). The CDR3 is made up of 17 amino acids.

The table lists this clonotype with a few counts. The chain is built from TRBV5-6 and TRBJ1-1; 7 bases map to TRBD1. The CDR3 spans 15 residues. Germline values: CDR1 SGHDT, CDR2 YYEEEE. J lost 2 bases, V lost 4 bases, and 8 bases had no gene match. CDR3 sequence (DNA): TGTGCCAGCAGCGATATAGGGGGCGCAAACACTGAAGCTTTCTTT. The encoded protein is CASSDIGGANTEAFF.

A note on this clonotype: Given a much more abundant clone one base away, this may be a read error. The CDR3 nucleotides are TGCGCCAGCAGCCAAGCCTGGAGAGGAAACTATGGCTACACCTTC. It codes for CASSQAWRGNYGYTF. This chain links TRBV4-3 with TRBJ1-2; D unclear. The CDR3 contains 15 residues. V lost 1 base, J lost 2 bases, and 11 bases lay in between. The germline CDR1 and CDR2 sequences are LGHNA and YSLEER.

The table lists this clonotype with a count of one. A read error is likely, as this CDR3 ends without the conserved phenylalanine or tryptophan. The chain has TRBV20-1 and TRBJ2-5, with D hard to call. The CDR3 totals 10 residues. Germline loops: CDR1 DFQATT, CDR2 SNEGSKA (reference sequence). V lost 3 bases, J lost 5 bases, and 4 bases lay in between. The CDR3 nucleotides read TGCAGTGCTAGCTCCGAGACCCAGTACTCC. Its translation: CSASSETQYS.

The chain carries TRBV5-1 and TRBJ2-3; 7 bases map to TRBD2. The germline V gene has CDR1 SGHRS and CDR2 YFSETQ. The CDR3 sequence is 17 residues long. With 3 bases clipped from V and 6 bases from J, the junction kept 16 bases outside the gene matches. Here the CDR3 reads CASSSQGPSGTGDTQYF. The CDR3 coding sequence is TGCGCCAGCAGCTCCCAAGGGCCTAGCGGTACTGGTGATACGCAGTATTTT.

This chain connects TRBV12-3 or TRBV12-4 to TRBJ2-7; D ambiguous. V dropped 7 bases and J dropped 1 base, with 14 bases sitting between them. This CDR3 spans 14 amino acids. CDR3 coding DNA: TGTGCCAGCAATCCCCGACGAAGTTCCTACGAGCAGTACTTC. Translating it yields CASNPRRSSYEQYF.

The chain couples TRBV29-1 to TRBJ1-4; the match to TRBD1 covers 9 bases. CDR1 is SQVTM and CDR2 is ANQGSEA in the germline V gene. V was pared by 6 bases and J by 16 bases, with 18 bases of the junction left unmatched. There are 14 residues in the CDR3. The CDR3 nucleotides are TGCAGCGTAGTCACAGGGGGCCTCGGTGAAGAACCGTTTTTT. Its translation is CSVVTGGLGEEPFF.

This rearrangement joins TRBV5-1 to TRBJ2-5; D unresolved. The germline V and J ends were trimmed by 2 bases and 4 bases, with 9 bases remaining between them. The CDR3 runs to 13 residues. Germline loops: CDR1 SGHRS, CDR2 YFSETQ. CDR3 coding DNA: TGCGCCAGCAGCTTCGAGGCTAGAGAGACCCAGTACTTC. Translated: CASSFEARETQYF.

This clonotype has a handful of counts. This chain uses TRBV30 with TRBJ2-3, with D tentatively TRBD1 or TRBD2 (5 bases each). The CDR3 runs 15 residues. Germline V lookup: CDR1 GTSNPN, CDR2 SVGIG (reference sequence). Trimming took 1 base from V and 0 from J, leaving 11 bases between them. The CDR3 nucleotides are TGTGCCTGGAGTGGAGGGGAAACTAGCACAGATACGCAGTATTTT. This sequence encodes CAWSGGETSTDTQYF.